A single sample gave rise to the 2 T cell receptor beta chains below, sequenced in a study of tumor-infiltrating lymphocytes in oesophageal squamous cell carcinoma. TCRdb re-derived calls from the reads in MiXCR, one entry per CDR3 protein. This sample has approximately 10,000 distinct CDR3 sequences; over 50% occur once, and the top ten carry roughly three fifths. The sequencing sample was made of blood. The receptor source for this set is a female donor with esophageal squamous cell carcinoma.

The chain joins TRBV6-1 to TRBJ2-3, with D unclear. The DNA end is a closer match to TRBJ2-5, so the J assignment may be wrong. The CDR3 extends over 15 amino acids. Per germline, CDR1 MNHNS and CDR2 SASEGT. Here the CDR3 DNA reads TGTGCCAGCAGTGCTGCGGACCGACCGCAAGAGACCCAGTACTTC. Protein product: CASSAADRPQETQYF.

This CDR3 is CAGTRSRGGNQPQHF. DNA for the CDR3: TGTGCCGGCACGAGGTCCCGGGGAGGCAATCAGCCCCAGCATTTT. This rearrangement joins TRBV6-9 to TRBJ1-6; D ambiguous. The J call is in doubt because the DNA end fits TRBJ1-5 better. Per germline, CDR1 MNHGY and CDR2 SVAAGI. This CDR3 contains 15 residues.